A single sample gave rise to the 3 T cell receptor beta chains below, sequenced in a study of metastatic and nonmetastatic thyroid tumors. MiXCR reprocessed the PCR reads for TCRdb. This table has roughly 16,000 clones, approximately 30% appearing once. Ahead of thyroid surgery, no patient had received treatment of any kind. Sequencing was carried out using tumor tissue. These receptors were collected from a male donor with papillary thyroid cancer or a benign thyroid nodule (not recorded which). Some clones in this sample may be carry-over from other donors' samples.

This clone is judged medium-sized. This chain joins TRBV6-1 and TRBJ2-1; 10 nucleotides agree with TRBD1. The CDR3 length is 16 residues. CDR1 MNHNS and CDR2 SASEGT come from the germline V gene. V lost 4 bases and J lost 6; bases outside the gene matches: 9. The CDR3 DNA follows: TGTGCCAGCAGTGTCTGGACAGGGGGTAGAAGCAATGAGCAGTTCTTC. It yields the protein CASSVWTGGRSNEQFF.

CDR3 sequence reads: CASSVTGHSVSYEQYF. In DNA, the CDR3 is TGTGCCAGCAGCGTAACGGGACACTCGGTCTCCTACGAGCAGTACTTC. The chain has TRBV9 and TRBJ2-7, with D maybe TRBD1 (6 bases). The ends were cut back, 1 base at V and 0 bases at J, with 14 bases in the middle. CDR3 length equals 16 residues. Germline CDR1 is SGDLS and CDR2 is YYNGEE.

This clone was observed at least ten times. The chain joins TRBV30 to TRBJ1-6; 8 nucleotides agree with TRBD1. Germline-derived CDR1 and CDR2 are GTSNPN and SVGIG (reference sequence). The V gene end was trimmed by 0 bases and the J gene end by 6 bases; junction bases not matched to a gene: 13. The length of the CDR3 is 18 residues. DNA of the CDR3: TGTGCCTGGAGTGTAAGGCGACAGGGGCTAGCGGGTAATTCACCCCTCCACTTT. Encoded protein: CAWSVRRQGLAGNSPLHF.